This T cell receptor beta chain is drawn from a study of post-analysis software for immune sequencing data. Researchers reported that TCR beta cDNA libraries carried unique molecular identifiers. TCRdb reprocessed the PCR reads via MiXCR and lists one record per CDR3 protein. The profile covers 600,000 to 700,000 distinct CDR3 sequences, with over 45% appearing a single time and approximately 10% taken by the ten largest. The material sequenced was blood. This TCR was recovered from a girl aged 2 to 10 with multiple sclerosis.

CDR3 amino acids: CASSQDTRGYGYTF. CDR3 coding DNA: TGTGCCAGCAGCCAAGATACCAGGGGCTATGGCTACACCTTC. V is TRBV3-1 and J is TRBJ1-2; possibly TRBD1 for D (6 bases). Trimming took off 0 bases at V and 4 bases at J, with 9 bases between the two ends. The CDR3 loop spans 14 amino acids. Germline V lookup: CDR1 LGHDT, CDR2 YNNKEL (reference sequence).